This TCR beta chain stems from a study of blood T cell repertoires in COVID-19. Trimming removed 2 bases from V and 1 base from J; junction bases left unmatched: 3. The CDR3 length is 15 residues. Germline-derived CDR1 and CDR2 are SGHDT and YYEEEE. Here immunoSEQ multiplex PCR was the method, and the copy in TCRdb shows in-frame clones only, minus some. The data hold 250,000 to 300,000 clones, with about 90% observed a single time. The material sequenced was peripheral blood. The sequence came from a woman aged 25 to 39 with COVID-19, enrolled during active disease. The chain uses TRBV5-6 and TRBJ1-2; 9 bases fit TRBD1. CDR3 sequence (DNA): TGTGCCAGCAGCTTCGGGACAGGGATTAACTATGGCTACACCTTC. Translating gives CASSFGTGINYGYTF.